A selection of T cell receptor beta chains follows, all from one sample in a study of CD8 T cells in ankylosing spondylitis. TCRdb re-called the 5' RACE reads with MiXCR, one entry per CDR3 protein. The sample contains around 120,000 distinct CDR3 sequences, around 9% of which appear only once. The sequencing sample was made of blood, either unsorted or a sorted T cell fraction (not recorded which). The receptor set was obtained from a male donor with ankylosing spondylitis or in good health (not recorded which). CDR3s leave out the opening cysteine and the closing phenylalanine or tryptophan.

>TRBJ2-3|TRBV4-2
ASSQNLAGAPDTQY
>TRBJ1-1|TRBV11-2
ASSPIDRTGNTEAF
>TRBJ2-2|TRBV12-3/TRBV12-4
ASTAGLAGVQAGELF
>TRBJ2-1|TRBV12-3/TRBV12-4
ASTGAGGISSYNEQF
>TRBJ2-1|TRBV6-1
ASSPEGGTKNEQF
>TRBJ2-7|TRBV20-1
SASDSSYYEQY
>TRBJ1-1|TRBV14
ASSHWESANTEAF
>TRBJ2-3|TRBV7-3
ASSLFAGDTDTQY
>TRBJ1-4|TRBV7-2
ASSLTSGTGVEKLF
>TRBJ1-6|TRBV28
ASIPGQHNSPLH
>TRBJ2-1|TRBV5-1
AHRFRGQPSYNEQF
>TRBJ2-1|TRBV27
ASSRGTSGYEQF
>TRBJ1-6|TRBV2
ASRNRGRNSPLH
>TRBJ2-3|TRBV6-2/TRBV6-3
ASSYSIDTQY
>TRBJ2-2|TRBV18
ASSSLAGAGQTGELF
>TRBJ1-6|TRBV6-5
ASSYSAILGDNSPLH
>TRBJ2-3|TRBV18
ASSPRLVGTDTQY
>TRBJ2-5|TRBV5-1
ASSLDPGVQETQY
>TRBJ2-2|TRBV7-9
ASSAPGTHTGELF
>TRBJ2-1|TRBV12-3/TRBV12-4
ASSLSTGIEQF
>TRBJ2-7|TRBV7-8
ASSPLRGEQY
>TRBJ2-3|TRBV2
ASTIRTVSTDTQY
>TRBJ1-2|TRBV5-1
ASSLEGLNYGYT
>TRBJ2-2|TRBV11-1
ASSLHTGELF
>TRBJ2-1|TRBV6-2/TRBV6-3
ASIRRSSYNEQF
>TRBJ2-5|TRBV7-9
ASTSNGIGETQY
>TRBJ2-2|TRBV5-1
ASSSGTGVVDTGELF
>TRBJ2-3|TRBV20-1
SARFGLRDTQY
>TRBJ2-5|TRBV5-1
ASSPRPGETQY
>TRBJ2-2|TRBV18
ASASDTGELF
>TRBJ2-5|TRBV28
ASSLFSSGSETQY
>TRBJ1-4|TRBV5-1
ASSLYTGITNEKLF
>TRBJ2-3|TRBV20-1
SARATSGSTDTQY
>TRBJ2-5|TRBV9
ASSVGTGEVETQY
>TRBJ1-2|TRBV27
ASYRGLGYGYT
>TRBJ2-5|TRBV29-1
SVVVPGTQY
>TRBJ2-5|TRBV24-1
ATASSPRETQY